These 15 T cell receptor beta chains came from one sample sequenced in a study of beta chain features in type 1 diabetes. The study reverse transcribed the entire isolated RNA, so it sequenced expressed TCRB transcripts. The data were produced by immunoSEQ multiplex PCR, yet TCRdb's version contains in-frame clones alone and is incomplete. Of 630,000 or so clones in the sample, over 12% are singletons; the top ten hold roughly 0.04%. These TCRs are of unknown antigen specificity. Study results and limitations: Type 1 diabetes patients showed a moderate but significant shortening of TCRB CDR3s in all four CD4+ subsets.

The sample was naive CD4+ T cells from blood. Receptors were obtained from a young man with type 1 diabetes.

This clone was observed a handful of times. The J gene is TRBJ2-7, the V gene TRBV11-2; weak D call: TRBD2 (7 bases). The germline CDR1 and CDR2 sequences are SGHAT and FQNNGV. The CDR3 covers 16 residues. Trimming took 5 bases from V and 6 from J, leaving 23 bases between them. This CDR3 reads CASSQVMGGPLGEQYF. The CDR3 region has the DNA TGTGCCAGCAGCCAGGTCATGGGGGGGCCCCTTGGCGAGCAGTACTTC.

V is TRBV29-1 and J is TRBJ1-1; maybe TRBD1 (6 bases). This CDR3 is built from 12 residues. The V gene lost 4 bases and the J gene lost 6 bases, with 12 bases spanning the gap. The germline V gene has CDR1 SQVTM and CDR2 ANQGSEA. The CDR3 here is CSVALQGAEAFF. The CDR3 DNA reads TGCAGCGTTGCACTACAGGGCGCTGAAGCTTTCTTT. The whole variable domain, remainder taken from reference TRBV29-1 and TRBJ1-1, is SAVISQKPSRDICQRGTSLTIQCQVDSQVTMMFWYRQQPGQSLTLIATANQGSEATYESGFVIDKFPISRPNLTFSTLTVSNMSPEDSSIYLCSVALQGAEAFFGQGTRLTVV.

The V gene is TRBV1, the J gene TRBJ2-5; TRBD2, the table's D call, was not compared with the DNA. The DNA end is a closer match to TRBJ2-7, so the J assignment may be wrong. TRBV1 is a recognized pseudogene. The CDR3 consists of 8 residues. CDR3 in amino acids: CTSAEQYF. CDR3 nucleotide sequence: TGCACCAGCGCCGAGCAGTACTTC.

The rearrangement joins TRBV7-2 to TRBJ2-5, with 7 bases that match TRBD2. This CDR3 is 13 amino acids long. After removal of 7 bases from V and 2 bases from J, the junction contained 4 bases not matched to a gene. The germline V gene encodes CDR1 SGHTA and CDR2 FQGNSA. Here the CDR3 reads CASTLAAQETQYF. CDR3 nucleotide sequence: TGTGCCAGCACCCTAGCGGCACAAGAGACCCAGTACTTC.

The chain employs TRBV9 and TRBJ2-7, with TRBD1 identical over 11 bases. The CDR3 has 16 residues. After removal of 4 bases from V and 12 bases from J, the junction contained 18 bases not matched to a gene. Germline-derived CDR1 and CDR2 are SGDLS and YYNGEE. DNA of the CDR3: TGTGCCAGCAGCCCGACGCCAGGACAGGGGGCGATGGTAGGGTACTTC. As protein: CASSPTPGQGAMVGYF.

This clone has more than one count but fewer than ten. The chain links TRBV10-1 to TRBJ2-1, with 9 positions matching TRBD2. Germline CDR1 is WNHNN and CDR2 is SYGVQD (reference sequence). This CDR3 spans 15 amino acids. With 3 bases clipped from V and 9 bases from J, the junction kept 9 bases outside the gene matches. The CDR3 DNA follows: TGCGCCAGCAGTGAAAGCGGGAGGAGGGTCAGTGAGCAGTTCTTC. It encodes CASSESGRRVSEQFF.

The sample holds a few counts of this clone. V gene TRBV9 combines with J gene TRBJ1-3; 8 nucleotides align to TRBD1. This CDR3 is built from 14 residues. Germline CDR1 and CDR2: SGDLS and YYNGEE. J gave up 5 bases and V 4 bases, and 5 bases lay outside the gene matches. CDR3 bases: TGTGCCAGCAGCCCACGACAGGGGAGAAACACCATATATTTT. This encodes CASSPRQGRNTIYF.

The gene calls are TRBV6-1 and TRBJ2-3; 11 bases fit TRBD2. CDR3 length: 15 residues. The V and J ends lost 6 bases and 2 bases, in that order; junction bases with no gene match: 4. CDR1 is MNHNS, CDR2 SASEGT, per germline. CDR3 in DNA: TGTGCCAGCAGCGGGACTAGCGGCCACACAGATACGCAGTATTTT. Protein: CASSGTSGHTDTQYF.

Regarding this clone: Other DNA sequences in this specimen translate into the identical CDR3. The rearrangement links TRBV30 to TRBJ2-7, with D unclear. V lost 1 base, J lost 4 bases, and 8 bases lay in between. This CDR3 has 12 residues. Germline loops: CDR1 GTSNPN, CDR2 SVGIG (reference sequence). CDR3 nucleotides: TGTGCCTGGAGTGATTCAAGGTACGAGCAGTACTTC. As protein: CAWSDSRYEQYF.

This clone has more than one count but fewer than ten. CDR3 sequence (DNA): TGTGCCAGCAGCCCCCGAGGCAGGGGGCCAACAGATACGCAGTATTTT. It translates to CASSPRGRGPTDTQYF. The chain couples TRBV7-9 to TRBJ2-3, with 8 positions matching TRBD1. The CDR3 sequence is 16 residues long. Germline trimming cut 5 bases from V and 3 bases from J; bases unmatched to any gene: 10. Germline values: CDR1 SEHNR, CDR2 FQNEAQ (reference sequence).

This clone was detected a few times. The chain is built from TRBV11-2 and TRBJ2-7; the match to TRBD1 covers 9 bases. The length of the CDR3 is 16 residues. V was clipped by 3 bases and J by 4 bases; unmatched bases: 10. The germline CDR1 and CDR2 sequences are SGHAT and FQNNGV. In DNA, the CDR3 is TGTGCCAGCAGCTTCTTAGTCCGGGACAGGGATTACGAGCAGTACTTC. Protein: CASSFLVRDRDYEQYF.

This clone came up a few times. The chain uses TRBV5-6 and TRBJ2-5; TRBD1 agrees at 9 bases. CDR1 SGHDT and CDR2 YYEEEE come from the germline V gene. This CDR3 comprises 16 residues. V trimming: 4 bases; J trimming: 1 base; junction bases outside the gene matches: 8. CDR3: CASSGTGPFSQETQYF. Here the CDR3 DNA reads TGTGCCAGCAGCGGGACAGGGCCCTTTAGCCAAGAGACCCAGTACTTC.

The genes are TRBV28 and TRBJ1-3; D is perhaps TRBD1 (5 bases). CDR3 length: 15 residues. Trimming stripped 2 bases from V and 3 bases from J, with 11 bases between. The germline V gene has CDR1 MDHEN and CDR2 SYDVKM. Here the CDR3 DNA reads TGTGCCAGCAGTTTAGGTAGCAGGGTTGGAAACACCATATATTTT. Its protein is CASSLGSRVGNTIYF.

There are a few counts of this clone. Its ends do not fully match the called genes, so a read error is possible. This chain joins TRBV7-7 and TRBJ2-1; perhaps TRBD1 as D (5 bases). In germline, CDR1 is SSHAT, CDR2 FNYEAQ (reference sequence). This CDR3 is built from 13 residues. The CDR3 loop is CASSKDSYNEQFF. In DNA form, the CDR3 reads TGTGCTAGCAGCAAAGACAGTTACAATGAGCAGTTCTTC.

The chain combines TRBV4-3 with TRBJ2-3, with 9 nucleotides matching TRBD1. The CDR3 loop spans 19 amino acids. Germline lookup yields CDR1 LGHNA and CDR2 YSLEER. Unmatched junction bases numbered 13, after V lost 0 bases and J lost 3 bases. The CDR3 is CASSQEVLRRDRETDTQYF. CDR3 coding DNA: TGCGCCAGCAGCCAAGAGGTTTTGAGAAGGGACAGGGAGACAGATACGCAGTATTTT.